The T cell receptor beta chain described here comes from a study of blood T cell repertoires in COVID-19. Across the whole study: Sample material is recorded as cDNA or gDNA derived from T cells, B-cell-depleted T cells, or PBMCs.

Trimming pared 3 bases from V and 0 bases from J, leaving 9 bases between. Per the germline V gene, CDR1 is KGHSH and CDR2 is LQKENI. The CDR3 is made up of 14 amino acids. In the study's own analysis: Scientists estimated how many nucleated cells there were by amplifying reference gene primers. The protocol was immunoSEQ multiplex PCR, while the TCRdb copy is restricted to in-frame clones and leaves out a portion. D and trimming were read from the DNA, whereas the V and J calls and clone size are those reported in that table. The data hold 200,000 to 300,000 clones, with 88% observed a single time. This TCR was recovered from a woman between 35 and 50 years old who had recovered from COVID-19. V usage is TRBV18 and J usage is TRBJ2-7, with TRBD1 as a possible D gene (5 bases). The sequenced material came from peripheral blood. The CDR3 here is CASSPQGSSYEQYF. The DNA for the CDR3 is TGTGCCAGCTCACCCCAGGGCAGCTCCTACGAGCAGTACTTC.